Listed here are 16 T cell receptor beta chains from one sample, sequenced in a study of T cells in Graves' hyperthyroidism and ophthalmopathy. Regions amplified from RNA transcripts were the TCR beta CDR3 regions. Using the HTBI primer set, a first-round RT-PCR was run on the TCR CDR3. TCRdb reprocessed the multiplex PCR reads via MiXCR and lists one record per CDR3 protein. The sample records around 400,000 distinct CDR3 sequences, around 16% being singletons. Sequencing was done on a sample of blood. The receptor source for this set is a woman aged 18-29 years with Graves' hyperthyroidism that later progressed to Graves' ophthalmopathy.

This clonotype was counted at least ten times. The chain combines TRBV20-1 with TRBJ2-5; D tentatively reads TRBD1 or TRBD2 (5 bases each). Deletions cut 6 bases from V and 4 bases from J, with 9 bases between. CDR3 length: 11 amino acids. The germline V gene has CDR1 DFQATT and CDR2 SNEGSKA (reference sequence). The CDR3, as DNA: TGCAGTGCGGGGGAGCGAGAGACCCAGTACTTC. This codes for CSAGERETQYF.

The chain is built from TRBV6-2 or TRBV6-3 and TRBJ1-1; 7 positions match TRBD1. The CDR3 contains 17 residues. The V gene's germline CDR1 is MNHEY and CDR2 SVGEGT. V gave up 2 bases and J gave up 0 bases; unmatched junction bases: 9. The CDR3 spells CASSYQRGQLMNTEAFF. CDR3 nucleotide sequence: TGTGCCAGCAGTTACCAGAGGGGACAGCTGATGAACACTGAAGCTTTCTTT.

The chain links TRBV3-1 to TRBJ2-5, with D unresolved. CDR1 and CDR2 from the germline V gene are LGHDT and YNNKEL (reference sequence). V lost 3 bases and J lost 1, with 12 bases in between. This CDR3 comprises 15 residues. The CDR3 protein is CASSQDPRPQETQYF. The CDR3 coding sequence is TGTGCCAGCAGCCAGGATCCGCGGCCCCAAGAGACCCAGTACTTC.

This chain links TRBV9 with TRBJ2-5; D may be TRBD2 (5 bases). The V end lost 0 bases, the J end lost 2 bases, and 14 bases lay between the germline ends. The CDR3 runs 16 residues. Germline V gene data show CDR1 as SGDLS and CDR2 as YYNGEE. The CDR3 region has the DNA TGTGCCAGCAGCGTAGTCCCTAGCTTGACACAAGAGACCCAGTACTTC. It is translated as CASSVVPSLTQETQYF.

The chain carries TRBV27 and TRBJ2-7; 11 positions agree with TRBD2. Per the germline V gene, CDR1 is MNHEY and CDR2 is SMNVEV (reference sequence). With V trimmed by 6 bases and J by 7 bases, 5 bases remained unmatched. This CDR3 has 13 amino acids. DNA for the CDR3: TGTGCCAGCAGACTAGCGGGAGCGGCTGAGCAGTACTTC. This translates into CASRLAGAAEQYF.

Only a few counts were recorded for this clonotype. The V call is TRBV6-1, the J call TRBJ2-2; weak D call: TRBD1 (6 bases). V was clipped by 6 bases and J by 4 bases, with 15 bases between them. Per germline, CDR1 MNHNS and CDR2 SASEGT. The CDR3 sequence is 15 residues long. The CDR3, as DNA: TGTGCCAGCAGGGAAATCCCAGGGGTCACCGGGGAGCTGTTTTTT. It codes for CASREIPGVTGELFF.

V and J are TRBV5-1 and TRBJ1-1, with no clear D. This CDR3 is built from 16 residues. V lost 0 bases to trimming and J lost 1 base, with 13 bases between them. Germline V CDR1 and CDR2: SGHRS, YFSETQ. CDR3 sequence (DNA): TGCGCCAGCAGCTTGGATTCCTGGGTGGGGAACACTGAAGCTTTCTTT. As protein: CASSLDSWVGNTEAFF.

This clonotype was counted many times. The chain combines TRBV12-3 or TRBV12-4 with TRBJ2-7, with TRBD2 as a possible D gene (5 bases). The CDR3 covers 14 residues. The V and J ends lost 1 base and 0 bases respectively, with 7 bases between them. The CDR3 here is CASSLDSGSYEQYF. CDR3 nucleotides: TGTGCCAGCAGTTTAGACAGCGGCTCCTACGAGCAGTACTTC.

The sample holds many counts of this clonotype. The chain links TRBV2 to TRBJ1-1, with TRBD1 matching over 7 bases. Trimming removed 6 bases from V and 1 base from J; junction bases left unmatched: 8. Germline loops: CDR1 SNHLY, CDR2 FYNNEI. CDR3 length equals 15 residues. The CDR3 sequence is CASSITGAGNTEAFF. The CDR3 nucleotides are TGTGCCAGCAGCATCACAGGGGCGGGGAACACTGAAGCTTTCTTT.

The V call is TRBV28, the J call TRBJ2-3; D uncertain. The assigned J gene may be wrong: the sequence end matches TRBJ1-5 better. CDR1 is MDHEN and CDR2 is SYDVKM in the germline V gene. The length of the CDR3 is 14 residues. The CDR3 region is CASSRAESTDTQHF. In nucleotides, the CDR3 is TGTGCCAGCAGTCGAGCGGAGAGCACAGATACGCAGCATTTT.

The genes are TRBV11-3 and TRBJ1-1; 8 bases match TRBD1. The germline V gene has CDR1 SGHNT and CDR2 YENEEA. The CDR3 is 14 residues long. The J segment lost 4 bases and the V segment lost 7 bases, leaving 8 bases of the junction unmatched. The CDR3 here is CASNLRGTGTEAFF. In DNA, the CDR3 is TGTGCCAGCAACCTTCGGGGGACAGGCACTGAAGCTTTCTTT.

Remarks on this clonotype: A much larger clone lies one base from this, so it may be a read error. The V call is TRBV28, the J call TRBJ1-5; D unresolved. Germline-derived CDR1 and CDR2 are MDHEN and SYDVKM. CDR3 length: 14 residues. V was pared by 5 bases and J by 4 bases, with 12 bases between. The chain's CDR3 is CASSLPPENQPQHF. In DNA, the CDR3 is TGTGCCAGCAGTCTACCCCCGGAGAATCAGCCCCAGCATTTT.

This clonotype was counted many times. The V call is TRBV28, the J call TRBJ1-4, with 8 bases matching TRBD1. J was trimmed by 8 bases and V by 3 bases; bases with no gene match: 8. The CDR3 is 15 amino acids. Per germline, CDR1 MDHEN and CDR2 SYDVKM. CDR3 DNA sequence: TGTGCCAGCAGTTTCGAGGACAGGGATAGGGAAAAACTGTTTTTT. Residues: CASSFEDRDREKLFF. Using reference TRBV28 and TRBJ1-4 for the parts outside the CDR3, the full variable domain is DVKVTQSSRYLVKRTGEKVFLECVQDMDHENMFWYRQDPGLGLRLIYFSYDVKMKEKGDIPEGYSVSREKKERFSLILESASTNQTSMYLCASSFEDRDREKLFFGSGTQLSVL.

The chain combines TRBV15 with TRBJ2-1, with 12 bases aligning to TRBD2. Looked up from germline, CDR1 is LNHNV and CDR2 is YYDKDF (reference sequence). The CDR3 extends over 23 amino acids. V was pared by 4 bases and J by 4 bases, with 26 bases of the junction left unmatched. The CDR3 loop reads CATSIGLGGYGLAGKGVYNEQFF. Written as DNA, the CDR3 is TGTGCCACCAGCATAGGGTTGGGGGGTTACGGACTAGCGGGAAAGGGGGTTTACAATGAGCAGTTCTTC. The full variable domain, in which reference TRBV15 and TRBJ2-1 provide the parts outside the CDR3, is DAMVIQNPRYQVTQFGKPVTLSCSQTLNHNVMYWYQQKSSQAPKLLFHYYDKDFNNEADTPDNFQSRRPNTSFCFLDIRSPGLGDTAMYLCATSIGLGGYGLAGKGVYNEQFFGPGTRLTVL.

The chain combines TRBV6-6 with TRBJ2-1, with 10 bases matching TRBD2. CDR1 and CDR2 from the germline V gene are MNHNY and SVGAGI (reference sequence). V shed 2 bases and J 5 bases; nucleotides not matched to a gene: 12. There are 18 residues in the CDR3. The DNA for the CDR3 is TGTGCCAGCAGTTACCGAGCGGGAGGGCCCTCGGGGGACAATGAGCAGTTCTTC. Translating gives CASSYRAGGPSGDNEQFF.

Many counts were recorded for this clonotype. The gene calls are TRBV28 and TRBJ2-1; 8 bases line up with TRBD2. The germline V gene encodes CDR1 MDHEN and CDR2 SYDVKM. The CDR3 loop spans 17 amino acids. The V segment lost 2 bases and the J segment 5 bases; nucleotides outside the gene matches: 11. The CDR3 region has the DNA TGTGCCAGCAGTTTAAACGGGAGGGCCTTAAGGAACAATGAGCAGTTCTTC. This codes for CASSLNGRALRNNEQFF.